A selection of T cell receptor beta chains follows, all from one sample in a study of T cells in narcolepsy. Sequencing used immunoSEQ multiplex PCR; TCRdb keeps in-frame clones, though not all of them. The data hold approximately 40,000 clones, with about nine tenths observed a single time. The material sequenced was CD45RA- memory CD4+ T cells from PBMCs. These receptors were obtained from a human donor with narcolepsy. Each CDR3 is given with its conserved first and last residue. D genes are given only for firm matches. Not every row has a clone size; where given, it reads once, few, many or a size class.

v_call	j_call	d_call	clone_size	cdr3_aa	cdr3_nt
TRBV7-8	TRBJ1-3	.	.	CASSLEEHILGNTIYF	TGTGCCAGCAGCTTAGAAGAGCATATCCTTGGAAACACCATATATTTT
TRBV5-6	TRBJ1-1	TRBD1	.	CASSRQGFEVEAFF	TGTGCCAGCAGCCGACAGGGGTTTGAAGTCGAGGCTTTCTTT
TRBV18	TRBJ2-7	TRBD1	.	CASSPTPGQGKEQYF	TGTGCCAGCTCTCCTACCCCCGGACAGGGCAAAGAGCAGTACTTC
TRBV2	TRBJ2-7	.	.	CASSPVGGASYEQYF	TGTGCCAGCAGTCCCGTTGGGGGCGCGTCCTACGAGCAGTACTTC
TRBV5-5	TRBJ2-7	TRBD1	.	CASSLGTGGIFSSEQYF	TGTGCCAGCAGCTTGGGGACAGGGGGCATATTCTCCTCCGAGCAGTACTTC
TRBV7-3	TRBJ1-1	TRBD1	.	CASSSGQANTEAFF	TGTGCCAGCAGCAGCGGACAGGCGAACACTGAAGCTTTCTTT
TRBV4-2	TRBJ1-4	.	.	CASSQVGGNDEKLFF	TGTGCCAGCAGCCAAGTAGGCGGAAATGATGAAAAACTGTTTTTT
TRBV7-3	TRBJ2-3	.	.	CASSSGSPTDTQYF	TGTGCCAGCAGCTCAGGGAGTCCCACAGATACGCAGTATTTT
TRBV2	TRBJ2-4	.	.	CASGFVAKNIQYF	TGTGCCAGCGGATTTGTAGCCAAAAACATTCAGTACTTC
TRBV11-3	TRBJ2-2	.	.	CASSFAYTGELFF	TGTGCCAGCAGCTTCGCCTACACCGGGGAGCTGTTTTTT
TRBV14	TRBJ2-1	.	once	CASSPRYNEQFF	TGTGCCAGCAGCCCCCGGTACAATGAGCAGTTCTTC
TRBV10-3	TRBJ1-1	.	.	CAISGLAGYEAFF	TGTGCCATCAGTGGACTGGCTGGCTATGAAGCTTTCTTT
TRBV6-6	TRBJ2-7	.	.	CASSYSGQGWYEQYF	TGTGCCAGCAGTTACTCCGGGCAGGGTTGGTACGAGCAGTACTTC
TRBV4-2	TRBJ1-2	.	.	CASSQVNLGNYGYTF	TGTGCCAGCAGCCAAGTTAATCTGGGAAACTATGGCTACACCTTC
TRBV19	TRBJ1-1	TRBD1	.	CASKQGAIATEAFF	TGTGCCAGTAAGCAGGGGGCAATCGCCACTGAAGCTTTCTTT
TRBV6-1	TRBJ1-1	.	.	CASKEASEAFF	TGTGCCAGCAAGGAGGCCTCTGAAGCTTTCTTT
TRBV11-3	TRBJ2-2	.	.	CASSSGGSGNGELFF	TGTGCCAGCAGCTCTGGGGGCAGTGGAAACGGGGAGCTGTTTTTT
TRBV30	TRBJ2-7	TRBD2	.	CAWSLARDEQYF	TGTGCCTGGTCACTAGCGAGAGACGAGCAGTACTTC
TRBV28	TRBJ1-1	TRBD1	.	CASSLIRGGTEAFF	TGTGCCAGCAGTTTAATCAGGGGGGGTACTGAAGCTTTCTTT
TRBV11-3	TRBJ1-2	.	.	CASSPRDGNYGYTF	TGTGCCAGCAGCCCGAGGGACGGTAACTATGGCTACACCTTC
TRBV6-1	TRBJ2-7	.	.	CASSSPGSYEQYF	TGTGCCAGCAGTTCCCCGGGCTCCTACGAGCAGTACTTC
TRBV10-1	TRBJ1-5	TRBD1	.	CASSGRRQGDQPQHF	TGCGCCAGCAGTGGACGAAGACAGGGGGACCAGCCCCAGCATTTT
TRBV5-1	TRBJ2-7	.	once	CASSLASLNKTGSESYEQYF	TGCGCCAGCAGCTTGGCCTCCCTTAACAAGACGGGCAGTGAATCCTACGAGCAGTACTTC
TRBV11-2	TRBJ2-7	.	.	CASSLSVGAYEQYF	TGTGCCAGCAGCCTCAGCGTTGGAGCCTACGAGCAGTACTTC
TRBV30	TRBJ1-3	.	.	CAWSRDFSGNTIYF	TGTGCCTGGAGTAGGGATTTCTCTGGAAACACCATATATTTT
TRBV2	TRBJ1-5	TRBD1	few	CASQGQVQPQHF	TGTGCCAGCCAGGGACAGGTTCAGCCCCAGCATTTT
TRBV30	TRBJ2-1	TRBD1	.	CAWWTGINEQFF	TGTGCCTGGTGGACAGGGATCAATGAGCAGTTCTTC
TRBV5-1	TRBJ2-7	TRBD2	.	CASSQPQLLAGFSYEQYF	TGCGCCAGCAGCCAGCCCCAACTACTAGCGGGATTCTCCTACGAGCAGTACTTC
TRBV2	TRBJ1-2	.	.	CASSPRDGSNYGYTF	TGTGCCAGCAGTCCCCGGGACGGCTCTAACTATGGCTACACCTTC
TRBV6-5	TRBJ1-5	.	.	CASSPTLYSNQPQHF	TGTGCCAGCAGTCCGACACTTTATAGCAATCAGCCCCAGCATTTT
TRBV2	TRBJ1-1	TRBD1	.	CASSEQGTENTEAFF	TGTGCCAGCAGTGAACAGGGGACAGAGAACACTGAAGCTTTCTTT
TRBV7-9	TRBJ2-1	.	.	CASSLEWGANEQFF	TGTGCCAGCAGCTTAGAGTGGGGGGCAAATGAGCAGTTCTTC
TRBV4-1	TRBJ2-5	.	.	CASSQVPPGVKETQYF	TGCGCCAGCAGCCAAGTTCCCCCAGGGGTGAAGGAGACCCAGTACTTC
TRBV10-1	TRBJ1-5	.	.	CASSERKGGGQPQHF	TGCGCCAGCAGTGAGAGGAAGGGAGGAGGACAGCCCCAGCATTTT
TRBV5-1	TRBJ1-1	.	.	CASSLWGSTEAFF	TGCGCCAGCAGCTTGTGGGGATCCACTGAAGCTTTCTTT
TRBV11-3	TRBJ2-5	TRBD2	few	CASSPGTSGQETQYF	TGTGCCAGCAGCCCTGGGACTAGCGGGCAAGAGACCCAGTACTTC
TRBV6-5	TRBJ2-6	.	.	CAAGRGANVLTF	TGTGCCGCGGGGAGGGGGGCCAACGTCCTGACTTTC
TRBV4-3	TRBJ2-1	TRBD2	.	CASSQDYGGYNEQFF	TGCGCCAGCAGCCAAGATTACGGGGGGTACAATGAGCAGTTCTTC
TRBV28	TRBJ1-2	.	once	CASNSEVYGYTF	TGTGCCAGCAACAGCGAAGTCTATGGCTACACCTTC
TRBV19	TRBJ2-1	.	.	CASRKHRDNEQFF	TGTGCCAGCCGAAAACACAGAGACAATGAGCAGTTCTTC
TRBV2	TRBJ2-7	.	few	CASSLVREQYEQYF	TGTGCCAGCAGTCTTGTCCGGGAGCAATACGAGCAGTACTTC
TRBV11-2	TRBJ2-2	.	.	CASSSPPGEGTGELFF	TGTGCCAGCAGCTCGCCCCCAGGGGAGGGGACCGGGGAGCTGTTTTTT
TRBV11-3	TRBJ1-2	.	.	CASSPYSTVQNYGYTF	TGTGCCAGCAGCCCGTACTCGACAGTGCAAAACTATGGCTACACCTTC
TRBV20-1	TRBJ2-3	.	.	CSARDTDTQYF	TGCAGTGCTAGGGATACAGATACGCAGTATTTT
TRBV15	TRBJ2-2	TRBD1	.	CATGQTGAVVGELFF	TGTGCCACCGGCCAGACAGGGGCCGTGGTCGGGGAGCTGTTTTTT
TRBV11-3	TRBJ2-7	TRBD1	.	CASSPRQGPKYF	TGTGCCAGCAGCCCCCGACAGGGACCTAAGTACTTC
TRBV4-3	TRBJ1-4	.	.	CASSQVEGAGKLFF	TGCGCCAGCAGCCAAGTGGAGGGAGCAGGAAAACTGTTTTTT
TRBV5-1	TRBJ1-3	.	.	CASSLWGGTRRDTIYF	TGCGCCAGCAGCCTCTGGGGTGGGACTCGACGGGACACCATATATTTT
TRBV7-8	TRBJ1-1	.	few	CASSLAQRGNTEAFF	TGTGCCAGCAGCTTAGCTCAGAGGGGGAACACTGAAGCTTTCTTT
TRBV6-1	TRBJ1-5	.	once	CASSARDTQPQHF	TGTGCCAGCAGTGCCCGGGATACACAGCCCCAGCATTTT
TRBV7-9	TRBJ1-2	.	.	CASSLGVNTRADGYTF	TGTGCCAGCAGCTTAGGGGTGAATACGAGGGCAGATGGCTACACCTTC